The 14 T cell receptor beta chains presented below share a single source sample, sequenced in a study of technical replicates of blood from a few donors (dated by TCRdb to about 2017). Receptors were amplified or captured by the immunoSEQ multiplex PCR assay. The clones in this table, taken by TCRdb from immuneACCESS, are in-frame only. Not every clone is retained; where verified, under half of the shortfall comes from an unresolved V gene, and the cause of the rest is unknown. In this sample the table shows under 95,000 clones, around 94% of which occur a single time. The ten most abundant clones make up 0.25% of the sample. Sequenced material: T cells isolated from PBMCs. The receptors stem from a human donor in good health.

The chain has TRBV25-1 and TRBJ2-1; TRBD1 aligns across 10 bases. The CDR3 is made up of 14 amino acids. In germline, CDR1 is MGHDK, CDR2 SYGVNS. Trimming removed 3 bases from V and 7 bases from J; junction bases left unmatched: 3. CDR3 coding DNA: TGTGCCAGCAGTGATTGGGACAGGGGAAATGAGCAGTTCTTC. Residues: CASSDWDRGNEQFF.

The chain joins TRBV5-6 to TRBJ2-1, with 10 bases fitting TRBD2. The germline V gene encodes CDR1 SGHDT and CDR2 YYEEEE. J gave up 8 bases and V 4 bases, and 9 bases lay outside the gene matches. This CDR3 has 15 amino acids. The CDR3 nucleotides read TGTGCCAGCAGCATCGGGACTAGCGCTATATATGAGCAGTTCTTC. Its protein product is CASSIGTSAIYEQFF.

V and J are TRBV9 and TRBJ2-3, with a possible D match to TRBD2 (5 bases). The CDR3 extends over 14 amino acids. The germline V gene has CDR1 SGDLS and CDR2 YYNGEE. Trimming cost V 0 bases and J 4 bases, with 9 bases left between them. This CDR3 is CASSVEGAADTQYF. Here the CDR3 DNA reads TGTGCCAGCAGCGTAGAAGGAGCGGCAGATACGCAGTATTTT.

The rearrangement uses TRBV27 and TRBJ2-5; D unresolved. The CDR3 runs to 12 residues. The germline V gene encodes CDR1 MNHEY and CDR2 SMNVEV (reference sequence). Trimming removed 7 bases at V and 7 bases at J, with 13 bases between. The CDR3 bases are TGTGCCAGCAAGCTCCCCGTTGCGACCCAGTACTTC. Translating it yields CASKLPVATQYF.

The chain uses TRBV19 and TRBJ1-2; 7 bases line up with TRBD1. This CDR3 contains 14 residues. Germline assignment: CDR1 LNHDA and CDR2 SQIVND (reference sequence). Trimming took 6 bases from V and 6 from J; bases not matched to a gene: 10. The CDR3 DNA sequence: TGTGCCAGTAGAATACAGGGGATCGACAATGGCTACACCTTC. Amino acid sequence: CASRIQGIDNGYTF.

The chain is built from TRBV5-5 and TRBJ1-5; 9 bases line up with TRBD1. V lost 7 bases and J lost 9; bases outside the gene matches: 11. The CDR3 covers 14 residues. Germline V gene lookup returns CDR1 SGHKS and CDR2 YYEKEE (reference sequence). CDR3 protein: CASSGGGQGRPQHF. DNA for the CDR3: TGTGCCAGCTCGGGGGGGGGACAGGGAAGGCCCCAGCATTTT.

This chain links TRBV19 with TRBJ1-5, with D unclear. This CDR3 comprises 15 residues. Germline lookup yields CDR1 LNHDA and CDR2 SQIVND (reference sequence). The V and J ends lost 3 bases and 0 bases respectively, with 9 bases between them. CDR3 in amino acids: CASSIPDYSNQPQHF. In DNA, the CDR3 is TGTGCCAGTAGTATCCCAGATTATAGCAATCAGCCCCAGCATTTT.

The gene calls are TRBV4-1 and TRBJ1-2, with TRBD1 identical over 7 bases. This CDR3 spans 18 amino acids. Looked up from germline, CDR1 is MGHRA and CDR2 is YSYEKL. V was clipped by 5 bases and J by 2 bases; unmatched bases: 17. CDR3: CASSVGGGTLDRNYGYTF. Written as DNA, the CDR3 is TGCGCCAGCAGCGTAGGGGGCGGGACGTTAGACAGAAACTATGGCTACACCTTC.

The V call is TRBV11-2, the J call TRBJ2-1; the match to TRBD2 covers 11 bases. Looked up from germline, CDR1 is SGHAT and CDR2 is FQNNGV. The CDR3 covers 16 residues. V lost 5 bases and J lost 1; bases outside the gene matches: 4. The CDR3 bases are TGTGCCAGCAGCACTAGCGGGGGCAAGTCCTACAATGAGCAGTTCTTC. Translated, it gives CASSTSGGKSYNEQFF.

The chain links TRBV25-1 to TRBJ2-1, with TRBD2 as a possible D gene (6 bases). Trimming took 8 bases from V and 5 from J, leaving 10 bases between them. The CDR3 totals 12 residues. Germline V gene data show CDR1 as MGHDK and CDR2 as SYGVNS. The CDR3 DNA reads as TGTGCCAGCGGGGACTTTAACAATGAGCAGTTCTTC. Its protein is CASGDFNNEQFF.

The V call is TRBV4-1, the J call TRBJ1-1; D is unresolved. Deletions cut 1 base from V and 4 bases from J, with 19 bases between. Germline CDR1 MGHRA, CDR2 YSYEKL. This CDR3 comprises 17 residues. The chain's CDR3 is CASSQARESFGGTEAFF. The CDR3 coding sequence is TGCGCCAGCAGCCAAGCCCGGGAGAGTTTCGGTGGCACTGAAGCTTTCTTT.

The chain joins TRBV2 to TRBJ2-5, with a weak D call TRBD1 (5 bases). Germline assignment: CDR1 SNHLY and CDR2 FYNNEI. V lost 5 bases to trimming and J lost 5 bases, with 12 bases between them. The CDR3 has 13 amino acids. Here the CDR3 DNA reads TGTGCCAGCAGTCAGGGCCTCGAGGAGACCCAGTACTTC. This sequence encodes CASSQGLEETQYF.

This rearrangement joins TRBV28 to TRBJ1-2; weak D call: TRBD1 (5 bases). Germline V gives CDR1 MDHEN, CDR2 SYDVKM. The CDR3 consists of 17 residues. Deletions cut 3 bases from V and 2 bases from J, with 19 bases between. The CDR3 DNA is TGTGCCAGCAGTTTTGTAGGGGCGTCAGGGCTGAACTATGGCTACACCTTC. Protein product: CASSFVGASGLNYGYTF.

The chain uses TRBV6-5 and TRBJ2-1, with 11 positions matching TRBD2. Germline V CDR1 and CDR2: MNHEY, SVGAGI. The CDR3 covers 16 residues. V lost 4 bases to trimming and J lost 8 bases; unmatched junction nucleotides: 10. As DNA, the CDR3 is TGTGCCAGCAGTTTAGCGGGGGGGGCCGGGGTCGATGAGCAGTTCTTC. This translates into CASSLAGGAGVDEQFF.